Below are 24 T cell receptor beta chains sequenced from a single sample in a study of beta chain features in type 1 diabetes. Study conclusions and caveats: When Type 1 diabetes patients were examined, their TCRB CDR3s proved moderately but significantly shorter in all four CD4+ subsets.

These TCRs' antigens remain unknown. Expressed TCRB transcripts were sequenced because the isolated RNA had all been reverse transcribed beforehand. Only in-frame clones appear in the TCRdb table, and some are missing; sequencing was by immunoSEQ multiplex PCR. Seen here are 100,000 to 150,000 clones, around 9% observed once, and the top ten hold around 0.75%. The source material was central memory CD4+ T cells from blood. These receptors came from a man aged 25 to 45 with type 1 diabetes.

In its sample, this clone was seen a few times. The chain links TRBV14 to TRBJ1-6, with TRBD1 identical over 9 bases. This CDR3 region has 15 residues. The trim removed 4 bases at V and 7 bases at J, leaving 5 bases unmatched. Germline lookup yields CDR1 SGHDN and CDR2 FVKESK. CDR3 protein: CASSLITGGNSPLHF. The CDR3 DNA reads as TGTGCCAGCAGCCTCATAACAGGGGGCAATTCACCCCTCCACTTT.

The chain links TRBV7-9 to TRBJ2-1; 7 nucleotides match TRBD1. The germline CDR1 and CDR2 sequences are SEHNR and FQNEAQ (reference sequence). V lost 3 bases to trimming and J lost 8 bases; unmatched junction nucleotides: 7. This CDR3 region has 14 residues. The CDR3: CASSFGQGVDEQFF. CDR3 DNA: TGTGCCAGCAGCTTCGGGCAGGGGGTCGATGAGCAGTTCTTC. Complete variable domain (other parts from reference TRBV7-9 and TRBJ2-1): DTGVSQNPRHKITKRGQNVTFRCDPISEHNRLYWYRQTLGQGPEFLTYFQNEAQLEKSRLLSDRFSAERPKGSFSTLEIQRTEQGDSAMYLCASSFGQGVDEQFFGPGTRLTVL.

This clone has a handful of counts. This chain joins TRBV29-1 and TRBJ2-5, with 9 positions matching TRBD2. The CDR3 covers 14 residues. With V trimmed by 5 bases and J by 5 bases, 9 bases remained unmatched. CDR1 is SQVTM and CDR2 is ANQGSEA in the germline V gene. The CDR3 sequence is CSVTGLALGETQYF. CDR3 in DNA: TGCAGCGTTACGGGACTAGCACTCGGCGAGACCCAGTACTTC.

This clone was counted at least ten times. The chain combines TRBV29-1 with TRBJ2-7, with TRBD2 as a possible D gene (5 bases). CDR3 length: 11 residues. The V gene's germline CDR1 is SQVTM and CDR2 ANQGSEA. The V gene lost 6 bases and the J gene lost 3 bases, with 9 bases spanning the gap. CDR3 in amino acids: CSVGGYYEQYF. The CDR3 bases are TGCAGCGTCGGAGGATACTACGAGCAGTACTTC.

The chain links TRBV18 to TRBJ2-5, with 9 bases identical to TRBD1. This CDR3 region has 15 residues. Looked up from germline, CDR1 is KGHSH and CDR2 is LQKENI. J was trimmed by 4 bases and V by 0 bases; bases with no gene match: 3. CDR3 residues: CASSPPGTGTETQYF. Written as DNA, the CDR3 is TGTGCCAGCTCACCACCTGGGACAGGGACAGAGACCCAGTACTTC.

This clone was picked up a small number of times. The chain is built from TRBV11-3 and TRBJ2-6; unclear D gene. CDR1 SGHNT and CDR2 YENEEA come from the germline V gene. Trimming took off 7 bases at V and 0 bases at J, with 13 bases between the two ends. The CDR3 spans 16 residues. In DNA, the CDR3 is TGTGCCAGCAACCCGCTTGTGAGCTCTGGGGCCAACGTCCTGACTTTC. Translating it yields CASNPLVSSGANVLTF.

The V and J genes are TRBV4-2 and TRBJ2-1; 9 nucleotides agree with TRBD1. Germline V CDR1 and CDR2: LGHNA, YNFKEQ. This CDR3 comprises 15 residues. Germline trimming cut 1 base from V and 10 bases from J; bases unmatched to any gene: 8. DNA for the CDR3: TGTGCCAGCAGCCAAGTTCAACAGGGGGCGAAGGAGCAGTTCTTC. Encoded protein: CASSQVQQGAKEQFF.

This clone turned up a few times. The chain joins TRBV6-5 to TRBJ1-2; D is unresolved. Germline V lookup: CDR1 MNHEY, CDR2 SVGAGI. This CDR3 contains 15 residues. Trimming left V 0 bases short and J 7 bases short, with 15 bases between. The CDR3 reads CASSYSAGGLTGYTF. Written as DNA, the CDR3 is TGTGCCAGCAGTTACTCGGCAGGTGGCTTAACTGGCTACACCTTC.

This clone was found many times. The chain couples TRBV13 to TRBJ1-6, with a weak D call TRBD1 (6 bases). Trimming removed 0 bases at V and 11 bases at J, with 8 bases between. This CDR3 has 13 amino acids. From germline, CDR1 is PRHDT and CDR2 FYEKMQ (reference sequence). The DNA for the CDR3 is TGTGCCAGCAGCTTAGGACCAGGGGCACCCCTCCACTTT. Amino acids: CASSLGPGAPLHF.

CDR3 amino acids: CASSQPGTENSPLHF. CDR3 in DNA: TGCGCCAGCAGCCAACCAGGGACAGAAAATTCACCCCTCCACTTT. The chain carries TRBV4-1 and TRBJ1-6; 7 bases match TRBD1. Per the germline V gene, CDR1 is MGHRA and CDR2 is YSYEKL. V lost 2 bases to trimming and J lost 7 bases; unmatched junction nucleotides: 5. This CDR3 is 15 amino acids long.

This clone was found a few times. The chain carries TRBV30 and TRBJ1-5; TRBD1 aligns across 9 bases. After removal of 0 bases from V and 0 bases from J, the junction contained 9 bases not matched to a gene. CDR1 is GTSNPN, CDR2 SVGIG, per germline (reference sequence). This CDR3 has 18 amino acids. This CDR3 reads CAWSVYWGQGNSNQPQHF. CDR3 DNA sequence: TGTGCCTGGAGTGTATACTGGGGACAGGGAAATAGCAATCAGCCCCAGCATTTT. Variable domain in full (rest from reference TRBV30 and TRBJ1-5): SQTIHQWPATLVQPVGSPLSLECTVEGTSNPNLYWYRQAAGRGLQLLFYSVGIGQISSEVPQNLSASRPQDRQFILSSKKLLLSDSGFYLCAWSVYWGQGNSNQPQHFGDGTRLSIL.

The chain links TRBV11-3 to TRBJ1-4, with D possibly TRBD1 on 6 matching bases. CDR1 is SGHNT, CDR2 YENEEA, per germline. V was clipped by 5 bases and J by 4 bases, with 8 bases between them. The CDR3 length is 13 residues. This CDR3 reads CASSGDINEKLFF. Written as DNA, the CDR3 is TGTGCCAGCAGCGGGGACATTAATGAAAAACTGTTTTTT.

The table lists this clone with a few counts. The CDR3 nucleotides are TGTGCCAGCAGCTTGGATCCCGGGGGTGGGGAGACCCAGTACTTC. Translated: CASSLDPGGGETQYF. The chain has TRBV5-5 and TRBJ2-5; maybe TRBD2 (6 bases). The CDR3 spans 15 residues. Germline V gene sequence: CDR1 SGHKS, CDR2 YYEKEE (reference sequence). Trimming pared 0 bases from V and 5 bases from J, leaving 14 bases between.

The chain uses TRBV4-2 and TRBJ2-2, with 9 bases matching TRBD2. This CDR3 comprises 15 residues. Germline V gene lookup returns CDR1 LGHNA and CDR2 YNFKEQ. Trimming at V came to 1 base and at J to 7 bases, leaving 4 bases not matched to a gene. The CDR3 bases are TGTGCCAGCAGCCAAGGACTAGCGGAGGTCGGGGAGCTGTTTTTT. It specifies CASSQGLAEVGELFF.

This clone was seen only a few times. V usage is TRBV27 and J usage is TRBJ2-3; the match to TRBD2 covers 7 bases. Unmatched junction bases numbered 0, after V lost 5 bases and J lost 1 base. The CDR3 has 13 residues. Germline V CDR1 and CDR2: MNHEY, SMNVEV (reference sequence). The CDR3 loop is CASSGGGTDTQYF. The CDR3 bases are TGTGCCAGCAGTGGGGGGGGCACAGATACGCAGTATTTT.

This clone turned up a few times. The rearrangement joins TRBV14 to TRBJ1-1; no firm D call. Germline V gives CDR1 SGHDN, CDR2 FVKESK. The CDR3 sequence is 14 residues long. Deletions cut 2 bases from V and 0 bases from J, with 7 bases between. The CDR3 reads CASSQYGVNTEAFF. The DNA of the CDR3 is TGTGCCAGCAGCCAATACGGAGTGAACACTGAAGCTTTCTTT.

V is TRBV18 and J is TRBJ2-1; D not certain. This CDR3 is 16 amino acids long. CDR1 is KGHSH and CDR2 is LQKENI in the germline V gene. The V and J ends lost 2 bases and 6 bases respectively, with 17 bases between them. The CDR3 here is CASSPREGGSGNEQFF. The CDR3 bases are TGTGCCAGCTCACCAAGAGAAGGTGGATCGGGCAATGAGCAGTTCTTC.

This clone was detected only a few times. The chain joins TRBV28 to TRBJ1-5; perhaps TRBD1 as D (5 bases). This CDR3 is built from 13 residues. Deletions cut 2 bases from V and 7 bases from J, with 9 bases between. CDR1 is MDHEN and CDR2 is SYDVKM in the germline V gene. CDR3 in amino acids: CASSLQGYQPQHF. The CDR3 DNA is TGTGCCAGCAGTTTACAGGGTTACCAGCCCCAGCATTTT.

This clone was observed a few times. This sequence joins TRBV6-5 and TRBJ1-2; D may be TRBD1 (5 bases). The ends were cut back, 10 bases at V and 8 bases at J, with 14 bases in the middle. The CDR3 extends over 11 amino acids. From germline, CDR1 is MNHEY and CDR2 SVGAGI. The CDR3 loop reads CAITQGGGYTF. The CDR3 DNA reads as TGTGCCATCACTCAGGGAGGAGGCTACACCTTC.

This chain joins TRBV4-3 and TRBJ1-6; TRBD1 matches at 7 bases. With 5 bases clipped from V and 3 bases from J, the junction kept 10 bases outside the gene matches. CDR1 and CDR2 from the germline V gene are LGHNA and YSLEER. This CDR3 has 17 residues. Written as DNA, the CDR3 is TGCGCCAGCAGCACCTTACAGGGGAGGTACTATAATTCACCCCTCCACTTT. This sequence encodes CASSTLQGRYYNSPLHF.

This chain connects TRBV2 to TRBJ1-6; perhaps TRBD1 as D (6 bases). V gave up 8 bases and J gave up 8 bases, with 13 bases separating them. The CDR3 sequence is 13 residues long. Germline-derived CDR1 and CDR2 are SNHLY and FYNNEI. The CDR3 reads CASQGQGYSPLHF. CDR3 nucleotide sequence: TGTGCCAGCCAGGGCCAGGGGTATTCACCCCTCCACTTT.

V and J are TRBV5-1 and TRBJ1-5, with no clear D. The germline CDR1 and CDR2 sequences are SGHRS and YFSETQ. Trimming removed 1 base from V and 0 bases from J, with 8 bases in between. The CDR3 extends over 15 amino acids. The CDR3 DNA is TGCGCCAGCAGCTTGTACGGGGATAGCAATCAGCCCCAGCATTTT. Amino acids: CASSLYGDSNQPQHF.

In this sample, this clone turned up many times. V gene TRBV5-1 combines with J gene TRBJ1-2; TRBD1 is a possible D gene (5 bases). Per the germline V gene, CDR1 is SGHRS and CDR2 is YFSETQ. V shed 0 bases and J shed 5 bases, with 14 bases lying between them. The length of the CDR3 is 15 residues. The chain's CDR3 is CASSLEPGGGYGYTF. The CDR3 coding sequence is TGCGCCAGCAGCTTGGAACCGGGCGGGGGATATGGCTACACCTTC.

The genes are TRBV4-2 and TRBJ2-7; 10 nucleotides agree with TRBD1. Germline CDR1 is LGHNA and CDR2 is YNFKEQ. This CDR3 comprises 19 residues. V shed 0 bases and J 2 bases; nucleotides not matched to a gene: 13. The CDR3 DNA reads TGTGCCAGCAGCCAAGATTCTCTGGGACAGGGGAGTTGGGCCTACGAGCAGTACTTC. Its translation: CASSQDSLGQGSWAYEQYF.